The table lists the clone carrying this T cell receptor beta chain with a few counts. Its antigen is unknown. Germline V gene lookup returns CDR1 SGHRS and CDR2 YFSETQ. V shed 0 bases and J 2 bases; nucleotides not matched to a gene: 8. The CDR3 totals 16 residues. This entry is derived from a study of identical twins. Study outcomes and limitations: Compared with unrelated sharing, twin-shared out-of-frame alpha sequences had more low-probability sequences.

TCRdb used MiXCR to reprocess the 5' RACE reads, holding one entry per CDR3 protein. This sample yields about 460,000 distinct CDR3 sequences, of which 14% are seen a single time; roughly 0.56% belongs to the top ten. A further study also used this sample, focusing on yellow fever vaccine responses in identical twins.

The V and J genes are TRBV5-1 and TRBJ2-7, with 7 bases matching TRBD1. Sequenced input: CD4+ T cells sorted from blood. The receptor was isolated from a woman under 30 in good health. The DNA for the CDR3 is TGCGCCAGCAGCTTGGGGGTACGACAGGGTACCTACGAGCAGTACTTC. It encodes CASSLGVRQGTYEQYF. Looking up the rest from reference TRBV5-1 and TRBJ2-7 gives the full variable domain: KAGVTQTPRYLIKTRGQQVTLSCSPISGHRSVSWYQQTPGQGLQFLFEYFSETQRNKGNFPGRFSGRQFSNSRSEMNVSTLELGDSALYLCASSLGVRQGTYEQYFGPGTRLTVT.